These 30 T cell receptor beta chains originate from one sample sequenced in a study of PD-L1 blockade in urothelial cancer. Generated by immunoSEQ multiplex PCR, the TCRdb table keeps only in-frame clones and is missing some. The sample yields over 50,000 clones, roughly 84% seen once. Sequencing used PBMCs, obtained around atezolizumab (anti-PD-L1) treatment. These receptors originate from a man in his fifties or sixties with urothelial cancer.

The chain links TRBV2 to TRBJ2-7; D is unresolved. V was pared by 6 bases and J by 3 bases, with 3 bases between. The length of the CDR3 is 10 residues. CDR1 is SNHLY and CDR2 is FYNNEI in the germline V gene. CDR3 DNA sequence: TGTGCCAGCAGCTACTACGAGCAGTACTTC. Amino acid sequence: CASSYYEQYF.

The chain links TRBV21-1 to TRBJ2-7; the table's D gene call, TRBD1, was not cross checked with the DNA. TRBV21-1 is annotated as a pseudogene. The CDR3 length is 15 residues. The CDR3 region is CASIPSWDRGYEQYF. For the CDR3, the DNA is TGTGCCAGCATCCCGTCGTGGGACAGAGGATACGAGCAGTACTTC.

The CDR3 reads CAISGESANQGYEQYF. In nucleotides, the CDR3 is TGTGCCATCAGTGGAGAAAGCGCCAACCAGGGGTACGAGCAGTACTTC. The rearrangement joins TRBV10-3 to TRBJ2-7; possible D gene TRBD1, 6 bases. Germline assignment: CDR1 ENHRY and CDR2 SYGVKD. V shed 4 bases and J shed 4 bases, with 20 bases lying between them. The CDR3 loop spans 16 amino acids.

The CDR3 is CASSTHLVGRGQNGYTF. The CDR3 DNA sequence: TGTGCCAGCAGCACTCACCTGGTAGGCAGGGGGCAGAACGGCTACACCTTC. This chain connects TRBV7-9 to TRBJ1-2, with 8 bases aligning to TRBD1. Per germline, CDR1 SEHNR and CDR2 FQNEAQ (reference sequence). Trimming removed 5 bases from V and 8 bases from J; junction bases left unmatched: 19. The CDR3 is made up of 17 amino acids. The complete variable domain, with remaining parts taken from reference TRBV7-9 and TRBJ1-2, reads DTGVSQNPRHKITKRGQNVTFRCDPISEHNRLYWYRQTLGQGPEFLTYFQNEAQLEKSRLLSDRFSAERPKGSFSTLEIQRTEQGDSAMYLCASSTHLVGRGQNGYTFGSGTRLTVV.

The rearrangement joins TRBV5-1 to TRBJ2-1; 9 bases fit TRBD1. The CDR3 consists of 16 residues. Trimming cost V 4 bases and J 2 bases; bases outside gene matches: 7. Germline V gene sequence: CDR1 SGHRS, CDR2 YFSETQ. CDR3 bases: TGCGCCAGCAGCACCTCGACAGGGGGTCCCTACAATGAGCAGTTCTTC. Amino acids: CASSTSTGGPYNEQFF.

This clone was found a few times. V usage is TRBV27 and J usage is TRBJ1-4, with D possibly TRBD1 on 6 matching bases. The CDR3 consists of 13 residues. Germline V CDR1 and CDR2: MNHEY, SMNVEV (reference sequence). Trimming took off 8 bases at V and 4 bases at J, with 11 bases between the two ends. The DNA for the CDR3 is TGTGCCAGCCGGACAGTGCTTAATGAAAAACTGTTTTTT. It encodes CASRTVLNEKLFF.

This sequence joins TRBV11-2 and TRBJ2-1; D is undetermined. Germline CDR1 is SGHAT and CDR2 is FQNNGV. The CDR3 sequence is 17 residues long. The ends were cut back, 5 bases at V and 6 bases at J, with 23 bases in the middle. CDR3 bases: TGTGCCAGCAGCCCGAGCTATCCCACCGATTTAATCAATGAGCAGTTCTTC. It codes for CASSPSYPTDLINEQFF.

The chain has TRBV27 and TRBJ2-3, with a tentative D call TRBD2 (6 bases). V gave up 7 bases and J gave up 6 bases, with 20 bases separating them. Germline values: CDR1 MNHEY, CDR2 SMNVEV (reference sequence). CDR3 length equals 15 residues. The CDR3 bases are TGTGCCAGCACCCTGCGGGCGGGGTCCGGGGATACGCAGTATTTT. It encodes CASTLRAGSGDTQYF.

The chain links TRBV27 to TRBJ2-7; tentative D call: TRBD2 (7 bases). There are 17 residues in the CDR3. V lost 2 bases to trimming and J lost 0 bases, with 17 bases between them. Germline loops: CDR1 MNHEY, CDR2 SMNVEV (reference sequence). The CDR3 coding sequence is TGTGCCAGCAGTTTAGCCCTCACAGGGACTATCTCCTACGAGCAGTACTTC. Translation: CASSLALTGTISYEQYF.

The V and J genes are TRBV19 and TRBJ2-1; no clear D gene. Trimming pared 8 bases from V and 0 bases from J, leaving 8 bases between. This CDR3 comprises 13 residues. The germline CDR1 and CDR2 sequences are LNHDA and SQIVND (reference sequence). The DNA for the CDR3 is TGTGCCAGTCGACACCCCTCCTACAATGAGCAGTTCTTC. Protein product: CASRHPSYNEQFF.

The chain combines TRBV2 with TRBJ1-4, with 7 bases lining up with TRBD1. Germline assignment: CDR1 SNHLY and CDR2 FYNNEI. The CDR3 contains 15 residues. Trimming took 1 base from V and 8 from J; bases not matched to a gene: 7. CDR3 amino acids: CASSEGTGATEKLFF. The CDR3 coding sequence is TGTGCCAGCAGTGAAGGTACAGGGGCGACGGAAAAACTGTTTTTT.

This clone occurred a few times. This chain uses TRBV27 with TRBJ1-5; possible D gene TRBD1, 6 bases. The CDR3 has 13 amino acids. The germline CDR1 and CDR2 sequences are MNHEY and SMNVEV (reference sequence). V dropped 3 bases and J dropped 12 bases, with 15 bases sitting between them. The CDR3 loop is CASSLAGAGHQHF. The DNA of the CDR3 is TGTGCCAGCAGTTTGGCAGGGGCCGGGCACCAGCATTTT.

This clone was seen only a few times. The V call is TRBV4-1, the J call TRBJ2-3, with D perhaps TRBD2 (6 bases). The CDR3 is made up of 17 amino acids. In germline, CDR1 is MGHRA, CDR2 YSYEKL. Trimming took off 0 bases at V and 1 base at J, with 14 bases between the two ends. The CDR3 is CASSQDRESSGTDTQYF. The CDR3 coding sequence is TGCGCCAGCAGCCAAGATCGGGAGTCTAGCGGCACAGATACGCAGTATTTT.

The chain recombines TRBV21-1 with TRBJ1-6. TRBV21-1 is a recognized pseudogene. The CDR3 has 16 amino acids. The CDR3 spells CASSHTGSSYNSPLHF. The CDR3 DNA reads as TGTGCCAGCAGCCACACGGGGAGCTCCTATAATTCACCCCTCCACTTT.

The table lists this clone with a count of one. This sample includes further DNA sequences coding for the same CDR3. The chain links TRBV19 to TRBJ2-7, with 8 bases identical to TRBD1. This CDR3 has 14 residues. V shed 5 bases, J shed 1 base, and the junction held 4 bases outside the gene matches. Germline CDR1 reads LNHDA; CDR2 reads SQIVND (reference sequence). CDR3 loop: CASSPGTGSYEQYF. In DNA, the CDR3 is TGTGCCAGTAGTCCCGGGACAGGTTCCTACGAGCAGTACTTC.

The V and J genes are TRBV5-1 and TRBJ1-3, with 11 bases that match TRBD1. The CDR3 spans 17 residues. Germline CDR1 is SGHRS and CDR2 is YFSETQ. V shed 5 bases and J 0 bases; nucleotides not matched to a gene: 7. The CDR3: CASSYTGTGGSGNTIYF. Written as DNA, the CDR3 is TGCGCCAGCAGTTATACCGGGACAGGGGGCTCTGGAAACACCATATATTTT.

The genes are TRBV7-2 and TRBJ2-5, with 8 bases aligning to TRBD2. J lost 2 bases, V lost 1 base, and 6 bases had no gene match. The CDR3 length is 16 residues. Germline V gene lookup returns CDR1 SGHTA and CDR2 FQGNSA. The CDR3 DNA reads TGTGCCAGCAGCTTAGGGCTAGCGGGTTGGCAAGAGACCCAGTACTTC. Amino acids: CASSLGLAGWQETQYF.

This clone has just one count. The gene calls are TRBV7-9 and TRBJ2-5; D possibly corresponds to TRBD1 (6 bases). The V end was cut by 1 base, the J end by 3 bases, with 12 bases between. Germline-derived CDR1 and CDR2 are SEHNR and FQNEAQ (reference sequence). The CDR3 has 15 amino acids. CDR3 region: CASSLGQGMEETQYF. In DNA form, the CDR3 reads TGTGCCAGCAGCTTAGGGCAGGGGATGGAAGAGACCCAGTACTTC.

In nucleotides, the CDR3 is TGTGCCAGCAGCTCCGAGTCGGATACGCAGTATTTT. This gives the protein CASSSESDTQYF. The chain has TRBV7-9 and TRBJ2-3; unclear D gene. The V and J ends lost 4 bases and 6 bases respectively, with 8 bases between them. This CDR3 has 12 residues. CDR1 SEHNR and CDR2 FQNEAQ come from the germline V gene (reference sequence).

The CDR3 spells CASSWTPQRGTQYF. In DNA form, the CDR3 reads TGTGCCAGCAGTTGGACACCCCAAAGAGGGACCCAGTACTTC. The chain joins TRBV6-5 to TRBJ2-5, with D perhaps TRBD1 (5 bases). V was clipped by 4 bases and J by 7 bases, with 16 bases between them. The CDR3 is made up of 14 amino acids. Looked up from germline, CDR1 is MNHEY and CDR2 is SVGAGI.

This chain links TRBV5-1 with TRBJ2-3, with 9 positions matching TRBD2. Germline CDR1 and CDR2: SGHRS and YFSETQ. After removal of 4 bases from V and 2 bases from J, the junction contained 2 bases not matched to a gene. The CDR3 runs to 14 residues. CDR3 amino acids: CASSKREVTDTQYF. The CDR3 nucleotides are TGCGCCAGCAGCAAGCGGGAGGTCACAGATACGCAGTATTTT.

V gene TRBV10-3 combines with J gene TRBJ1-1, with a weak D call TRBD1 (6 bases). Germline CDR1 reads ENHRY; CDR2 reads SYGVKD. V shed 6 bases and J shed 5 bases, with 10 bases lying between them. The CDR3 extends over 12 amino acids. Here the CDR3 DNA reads TGTGCCATCAGCCCCGACAGGACTGAAGCTTTCTTT. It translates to CAISPDRTEAFF.

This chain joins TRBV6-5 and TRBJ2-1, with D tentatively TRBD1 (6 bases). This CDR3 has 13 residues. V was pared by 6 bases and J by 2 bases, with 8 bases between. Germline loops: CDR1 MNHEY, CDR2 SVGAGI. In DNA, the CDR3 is TGTGCCAGCAGGCAGGGGACCTACAATGAGCAGTTCTTC. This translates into CASRQGTYNEQFF.

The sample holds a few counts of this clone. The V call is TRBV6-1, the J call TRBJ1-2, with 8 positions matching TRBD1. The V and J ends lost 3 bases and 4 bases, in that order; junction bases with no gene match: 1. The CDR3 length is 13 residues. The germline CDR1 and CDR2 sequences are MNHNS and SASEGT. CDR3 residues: CASSEQGAYGYTF. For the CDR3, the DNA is TGTGCCAGCAGTGAGCAGGGGGCCTATGGCTACACCTTC.

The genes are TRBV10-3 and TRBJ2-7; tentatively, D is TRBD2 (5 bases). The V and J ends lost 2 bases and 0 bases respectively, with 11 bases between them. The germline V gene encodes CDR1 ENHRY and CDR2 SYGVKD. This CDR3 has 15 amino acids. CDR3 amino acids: CAISEPAGSSYEQYF. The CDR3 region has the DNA TGTGCCATCAGTGAGCCCGCGGGCAGCTCCTACGAGCAGTACTTC.

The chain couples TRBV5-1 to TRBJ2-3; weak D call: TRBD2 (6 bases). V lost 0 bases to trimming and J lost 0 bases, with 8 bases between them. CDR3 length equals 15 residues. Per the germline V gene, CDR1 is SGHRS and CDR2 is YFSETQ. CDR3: CASSLGGKSTDTQYF. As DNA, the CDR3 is TGCGCCAGCAGCTTGGGCGGGAAAAGCACAGATACGCAGTATTTT. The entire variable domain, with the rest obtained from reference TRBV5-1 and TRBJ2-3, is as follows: KAGVTQTPRYLIKTRGQQVTLSCSPISGHRSVSWYQQTPGQGLQFLFEYFSETQRNKGNFPGRFSGRQFSNSRSEMNVSTLELGDSALYLCASSLGGKSTDTQYFGPGTRLTVL.

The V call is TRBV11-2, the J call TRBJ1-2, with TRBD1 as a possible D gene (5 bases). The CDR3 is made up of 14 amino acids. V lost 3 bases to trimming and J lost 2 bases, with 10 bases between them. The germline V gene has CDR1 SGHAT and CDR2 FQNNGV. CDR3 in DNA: TGTGCCAGCAGCTTGGGGCGGCAGAACTATGGCTACACCTTC. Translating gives CASSLGRQNYGYTF.

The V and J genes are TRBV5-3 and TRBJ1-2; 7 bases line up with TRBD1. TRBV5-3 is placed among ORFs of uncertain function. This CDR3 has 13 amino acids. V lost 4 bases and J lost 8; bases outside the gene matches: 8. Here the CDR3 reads CARSPMTGSGYTF. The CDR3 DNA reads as TGTGCCAGAAGCCCAATGACAGGGTCCGGCTACACCTTC.

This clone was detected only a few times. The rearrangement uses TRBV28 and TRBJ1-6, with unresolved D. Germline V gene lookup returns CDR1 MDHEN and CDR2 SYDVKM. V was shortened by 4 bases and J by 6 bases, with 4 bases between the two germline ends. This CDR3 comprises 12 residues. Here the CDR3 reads CASSSSNSPLHF. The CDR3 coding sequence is TGTGCCAGCAGTTCTAGTAATTCACCCCTCCACTTT.

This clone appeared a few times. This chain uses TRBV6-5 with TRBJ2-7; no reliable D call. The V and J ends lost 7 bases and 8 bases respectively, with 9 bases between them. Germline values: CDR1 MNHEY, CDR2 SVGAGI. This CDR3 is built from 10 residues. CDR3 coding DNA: TGTGCCAGCACCCCCAGTCAGCAGTACTTC. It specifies CASTPSQQYF.